The next 11 T cell receptor beta chains were all read from a single sample in a study of blood T cell repertoires in COVID-19. Only in-frame clones appear in the TCRdb table, and some are missing; sequencing was by immunoSEQ multiplex PCR. The sample lists tens of thousands of clones; about 83% were seen once. The specimen was peripheral blood. Receptors originate from a woman in her 70s with acute or convalescent COVID-19.

The chain employs TRBV10-1 and TRBJ2-1, with 13 bases aligning to TRBD2. The length of the CDR3 is 16 residues. Germline values: CDR1 WNHNN, CDR2 SYGVQD (reference sequence). V trimming: 6 bases; J trimming: 8 bases; junction bases outside the gene matches: 10. The DNA of the CDR3 is TGCGCCAGCAGCCAGACTAGCGGGAGGCCAGGGGATGAGCAGTTCTTC. Its translation is CASSQTSGRPGDEQFF.

The gene calls are TRBV4-1 and TRBJ2-3, with TRBD1 matching 9 bases. The CDR3 totals 17 residues. The V gene's germline CDR1 is MGHRA and CDR2 YSYEKL. The J segment lost 2 bases and the V segment lost 1 base, leaving 7 bases of the junction unmatched. CDR3 in amino acids: CASSQALGQGATDTQYF. CDR3 bases: TGCGCCAGCAGCCAAGCCCTGGGACAGGGAGCCACAGATACGCAGTATTTT.

The rearrangement links TRBV7-2 to TRBJ2-4, with D possibly being TRBD1 (6 bases). This CDR3 is built from 14 residues. V dropped 2 bases and J dropped 8 bases, with 13 bases sitting between them. The germline V gene has CDR1 SGHTA and CDR2 FQGNSA. The chain's CDR3 is CASSLLVQGYIQYF. CDR3 sequence (DNA): TGTGCCAGCAGCTTACTCGTTCAGGGGTACATTCAGTACTTC.

For this clone: One end of the junction fails to match germline, which may point to a read error. The chain joins TRBV6-2 or TRBV6-3 to TRBJ1-5; D not certain. The CDR3 totals 16 residues. Germline CDR1 and CDR2: MNHEY and SVGEGT. CDR3 DNA: TGTGCCGGCAGTTACTCGGCTGTATATGGCAATCAGCCCCAGCATTTT. It yields the protein CAGSYSAVYGNQPQHF.

V is TRBV29-1 and J is TRBJ2-7; possibly TRBD1 for D (6 bases). CDR1 and CDR2 (germline): SQVTM, ANQGSEA. Trimming took 8 bases from V and 6 from J, leaving 17 bases between them. The CDR3 contains 12 residues. CDR3 residues: CSSSQGSGEQYV. In nucleotides, the CDR3 is TGCAGCTCTTCACAGGGATCCGGCGAGCAGTACGTC.

This chain links TRBV25-1 with TRBJ2-2, with D possibly TRBD1 on 5 matching bases. The germline V gene encodes CDR1 MGHDK and CDR2 SYGVNS. Trimming cost V 5 bases and J 6 bases, with 10 bases left between them. The CDR3 sequence is 13 residues long. The CDR3 coding sequence is TGTGCCAGCAGTATACGACAGTCCGGGGAGCTGTTTTTT. Its translation is CASSIRQSGELFF.

The J gene is TRBJ2-1, the V gene TRBV21-1; the D segment call TRBD2 is taken from the table without a DNA check. TRBV21-1 is tagged as a pseudogene. This CDR3 comprises 17 residues. The CDR3 region is CASRGGLAGVPNNEQFF. The DNA for the CDR3 is TGTGCCAGCAGAGGGGGGCTAGCGGGAGTGCCCAACAATGAGCAGTTCTTC.

This chain uses TRBV6-6 with TRBJ2-5; tentative D call: TRBD2 (6 bases). The V gene lost 6 bases and the J gene lost 8 bases, with 13 bases spanning the gap. In germline, CDR1 is MNHNY, CDR2 SVGAGI (reference sequence). The CDR3 consists of 12 residues. The CDR3 is CASSLTGETQYF. CDR3 in DNA: TGTGCCAGCAGCTTGACGGGGGAAACCCAGTACTTC.

V and J are TRBV9 and TRBJ2-1; 9 positions agree with TRBD2. CDR1 is SGDLS and CDR2 is YYNGEE in the germline V gene. The CDR3 runs 17 residues. Trimming removed 3 bases from V and 8 bases from J; junction bases left unmatched: 15. Here the CDR3 reads CASSAGVRAGGLDEQFF. DNA for the CDR3: TGTGCCAGCAGCGCAGGCGTCCGGGCGGGAGGGCTGGATGAGCAGTTCTTC.

The chain joins TRBV9 to TRBJ1-4, with D perhaps TRBD1 (6 bases). V gave up 4 bases and J gave up 8 bases, with 21 bases separating them. Germline assignment: CDR1 SGDLS and CDR2 YYNGEE. The CDR3 totals 16 residues. The CDR3 bases are TGTGCCAGCAGCACAGGACAGACTACAACCGGGGAAAAACTGTTTTTT. Translated, it gives CASSTGQTTTGEKLFF.

The CDR3 nucleotides are TGCGCCAGCAGCATGACTGCCCACACTGAAGCTTTCTTT. Protein sequence: CASSMTAHTEAFF. This chain uses TRBV5-1 with TRBJ1-1; D gene ambiguous. This CDR3 contains 13 residues. Germline V CDR1 and CDR2: SGHRS, YFSETQ. Between the trimmed V and J ends, which lost 4 bases and 3 bases, there was a span of 10 bases.